This T cell receptor (beta chain) appears in the sequencing data of a study of cytomegalovirus exposure and HLA in healthy donors. About the study: Earlier, 117 million unique TCR beta sequences were recovered from approximately 180 million T cells by an analysis.

General observations from the study: Cytomegalovirus-associated status was assigned to about 170 TCR beta chains. An analysis that came later showed most CMV-associated TCR beta chains appearing HLA-restricted.

This clone has only a few counts. Antigen: not known. The junction does not match germline at one end; this may be a read error. Both 60 Vbeta primers and 13 Jbeta primers went into the PCR. TCRdb's copy holds only in-frame clones and misses some; the assay was immunoSEQ multiplex PCR. The sample contains roughly 150,000 clones, about 82% of which appear only once. Sequences were obtained from PBMCs. This clonotype originated in a woman aged 40 to 55 in good health and CMV-seropositive.

The CDR3 reads CPSSPGSATYGYTF. DNA for the CDR3: TGTCCCAGCAGCCCGGGGTCCGCTACCTATGGCTACACCTTC. The V call is TRBV5-6, the J call TRBJ1-2; D unclear. The germline CDR1 and CDR2 sequences are SGHDT and YYEEEE. The CDR3 length is 14 residues.